These 21 T cell receptor beta chains were all obtained from the same sample, sequenced in a study of post-analysis software for immune sequencing data. The study's findings and limits: TRBV5-6, TRBV5-1 and TRBV20-1 belonged to a set of about five TRBV segments that were more frequent in patients than controls.

Built from TCR beta cDNA, the libraries had unique molecular identifiers in them. TCRdb called the PCR reads again in MiXCR, with one record for every CDR3 protein. The sample includes under 900,000 distinct CDR3 sequences, roughly 58% of them seen just once. These receptors are not linked to any known antigen. The sequencing input was blood. All receptors derive from a girl under 18 with multiple sclerosis.

The V call is TRBV20-1, the J call TRBJ2-7; tentative D call: TRBD2 (7 bases). The CDR3 is 13 amino acids. V lost 0 bases, J lost 3 bases, and 9 bases lay in between. Germline V lookup: CDR1 DFQATT, CDR2 SNEGSKA (reference sequence). CDR3 DNA: TGCAGTGCTAGAGAGCGGGGGCTCTACGAGCAGTACTTC. This translates into CSARERGLYEQYF.

The V gene is TRBV7-9, the J gene TRBJ1-2; D not certain. Germline CDR1 reads SEHNR; CDR2 reads FQNEAQ (reference sequence). V gave up 5 bases and J gave up 8 bases, with 12 bases separating them. The CDR3 is 12 residues long. CDR3 bases: TGTGCCAGCAGCCGGATGGAGCAGGGCTACACCTTC. It codes for CASSRMEQGYTF.

V usage is TRBV20-1 and J usage is TRBJ2-7, with D possibly matching TRBD2 (5 bases). Germline V gene data show CDR1 as DFQATT and CDR2 as SNEGSKA (reference sequence). This CDR3 spans 14 amino acids. Trimming pared 3 bases from V and 4 bases from J, leaving 16 bases between. CDR3 sequence (DNA): TGCAGTGCTAGGTTTGCTCGGGGAAGGTACGAGCAGTACTTC. The encoded protein is CSARFARGRYEQYF.

The rearrangement links TRBV7-9 to TRBJ1-5; D unresolved. Germline CDR1 reads SEHNR; CDR2 reads FQNEAQ (reference sequence). Trimming left V 3 bases short and J 2 bases short, with 8 bases between. The CDR3 has 14 residues. The CDR3 here is CASSLEQGNQPQHF. CDR3 DNA sequence: TGTGCCAGCAGCTTGGAGCAGGGCAATCAGCCCCAGCATTTT.

This clonotype was seen only once. The rearrangement uses TRBV30 and TRBJ2-2; tentatively, D is TRBD2 (5 bases). The V end lost 0 bases, the J end lost 3 bases, and 11 bases lay between the germline ends. This CDR3 is built from 15 residues. Germline loops: CDR1 GTSNPN, CDR2 SVGIG (reference sequence). CDR3 sequence (DNA): TGTGCCTGGAGTGTAGGGAGCCCGTACACCGGGGAGCTGTTTTTT. Residues: CAWSVGSPYTGELFF.

The chain couples TRBV4-1 to TRBJ2-1; 13 bases line up with TRBD2. V shed 4 bases and J 5 bases; nucleotides not matched to a gene: 5. CDR3 size: 16 residues. Germline CDR1 MGHRA, CDR2 YSYEKL. DNA of the CDR3: TGCGCCAGCAGCCCCAAGGGACTAGCGGGAAACAATGAGCAGTTCTTC. It encodes CASSPKGLAGNNEQFF.

The chain employs TRBV12-3 or TRBV12-4 and TRBJ2-5; D possibly corresponds to TRBD1 (6 bases). The CDR3 is made up of 14 amino acids. Deletions cut 5 bases from V and 2 bases from J, with 12 bases between. This CDR3 reads CASSTLDRQETQYF. The CDR3 DNA follows: TGTGCCAGCAGTACCTTGGACAGACAAGAGACCCAGTACTTC.

This clonotype was counted many times. The chain has TRBV6-5 and TRBJ2-3; either TRBD1 or TRBD2 may supply D (5 bases each). The CDR3 spans 13 residues. Germline V gives CDR1 MNHEY, CDR2 SVGAGI. Trimming shortened V by 4 bases and J by 4 bases, and 9 bases separated the two germline ends. CDR3 nucleotide sequence: TGTGCCAGCAGTTTGGGGACCGCAGATACGCAGTATTTT. It codes for CASSLGTADTQYF.

This chain uses TRBV7-8 with TRBJ2-4; 12 bases match TRBD2. The CDR3 has 16 residues. Germline lookup yields CDR1 SGHVS and CDR2 FQNEAQ. V lost 3 bases to trimming and J lost 4 bases; unmatched junction nucleotides: 4. The CDR3 region has the DNA TGTGCCAGCAGCTTTATGACTAGCGGGGGTAAAAACATTCAGTACTTC. Translation gives CASSFMTSGGKNIQYF. Complete variable domain (other parts from reference TRBV7-8 and TRBJ2-4): GAGVSQSPRYKVAKRGQDVALRCDPISGHVSLFWYQQALGQGPEFLTYFQNEAQLDKSGLPSDRFFAERPEGSVSTLKIQRTQQEDSAVYLCASSFMTSGGKNIQYFGAGTRLSVL.

The rearrangement links TRBV7-2 to TRBJ2-3; tentative D call: TRBD2 (5 bases). The CDR3 runs 15 residues. From germline, CDR1 is SGHTA and CDR2 FQGNSA. Trimming took 1 base from V and 4 from J, leaving 12 bases between them. The chain's CDR3 is CASSLVPGSADTQYF. The CDR3 DNA reads TGTGCCAGCAGCTTAGTCCCGGGGAGCGCAGATACGCAGTATTTT.

This clonotype occurred a few times. The chain links TRBV10-2 to TRBJ2-1; 9 nucleotides line up with TRBD2. CDR1 and CDR2 from the germline V gene are WSHSY and SAAADI. The CDR3 runs to 20 residues. Trimming removed 3 bases from V and 5 bases from J; junction bases left unmatched: 20. CDR3 region: CASSEGGMGRGGRAHNEQFF. CDR3 nucleotide sequence: TGCGCCAGCAGTGAAGGCGGAATGGGGAGGGGCGGGAGGGCCCACAATGAGCAGTTCTTC.

The rearrangement links TRBV5-1 to TRBJ1-4; D might be TRBD1 (6 bases). Per germline, CDR1 SGHRS and CDR2 YFSETQ. Trimming stripped 3 bases from V and 0 bases from J, with 15 bases between. CDR3 size: 17 residues. CDR3 protein: CASSWPDSSSTNEKLFF. CDR3 nucleotide sequence: TGCGCCAGCAGCTGGCCGGACAGCTCGTCAACTAATGAAAAACTGTTTTTT.

This clonotype showed up just once. The chain is built from TRBV12-3 or TRBV12-4 and TRBJ2-4, with D tentatively TRBD1 (5 bases). CDR3 length: 13 residues. The V end was cut by 5 bases, the J end by 10 bases, with 15 bases between. The CDR3 spells CASSAGWLGIQYF. DNA for the CDR3: TGTGCCAGCAGTGCAGGGTGGTTAGGAATTCAGTACTTC.

This clonotype has just one count. The chain is built from TRBV4-1 and TRBJ1-2; TRBD1 aligns across 7 bases. Germline values: CDR1 MGHRA, CDR2 YSYEKL. V shed 0 bases, J shed 3 bases, and the junction held 10 bases outside the gene matches. The CDR3 consists of 17 residues. CDR3: CASSQESRTGADYGYTF. In DNA, the CDR3 is TGCGCCAGCAGCCAAGAAAGCCGAACAGGGGCGGACTATGGCTACACCTTC.

This clonotype was recorded a few times. The chain is built from TRBV5-1 and TRBJ2-5, with no clear D. Trimming took 0 bases from V and 5 from J, leaving 8 bases between them. CDR3 length: 13 amino acids. From germline, CDR1 is SGHRS and CDR2 YFSETQ. This chain's CDR3 is CASSLGLVETQYF. The DNA of the CDR3 is TGCGCCAGCAGCTTGGGATTAGTCGAGACCCAGTACTTC.

This sequence joins TRBV10-3 and TRBJ2-1, with TRBD2 matching over 14 bases. Trimming removed 7 bases from V and 3 bases from J; junction bases left unmatched: 5. Looked up from germline, CDR1 is ENHRY and CDR2 is SYGVKD. CDR3 size: 16 residues. CDR3 sequence (DNA): TGTGCCATCACTGGGACTAGCGGGAGTGTCTACAATGAGCAGTTCTTC. Translation gives CAITGTSGSVYNEQFF.

The chain recombines TRBV4-1 with TRBJ1-2; D is uncertain. Trimming shortened V by 4 bases and J by 2 bases, and 14 bases separated the two germline ends. The CDR3 sequence is 15 residues long. Germline V CDR1 and CDR2: MGHRA, YSYEKL. In nucleotides, the CDR3 is TGCGCCAGCAGCCGGCTTGGGGTTGTGAACTATGGCTACACCTTC. Residues: CASSRLGVVNYGYTF.

The V gene is TRBV2, the J gene TRBJ2-5; D may be TRBD2 (6 bases). Germline lookup yields CDR1 SNHLY and CDR2 FYNNEI. Trimming pared 7 bases from V and 6 bases from J, leaving 9 bases between. This CDR3 comprises 11 residues. CDR3 sequence reads: CASTGGKTQYF. CDR3 bases: TGTGCCAGCACTGGGGGGAAGACCCAGTACTTC.

Written as DNA, the CDR3 is TGTGCCAGCAGCCAAGTCAGACAGACTGGGGCCAACGTCCTGACTTTC. It encodes CASSQVRQTGANVLTF. The V and J genes are TRBV3-1 and TRBJ2-6; maybe TRBD1 (5 bases). The germline CDR1 and CDR2 sequences are LGHDT and YNNKEL (reference sequence). Trimming cost V 1 base and J 2 bases, with 9 bases left between them. CDR3 length: 16 residues.

This clonotype came up a few times. The J gene is TRBJ2-5, the V gene TRBV4-1; D ambiguous. The CDR3 is made up of 13 amino acids. Trimming cost V 1 base and J 11 bases, with 14 bases left between them. From germline, CDR1 is MGHRA and CDR2 YSYEKL. CDR3 amino acids: CASSQGSGTPQYF. CDR3 coding DNA: TGCGCCAGCAGCCAAGGATCAGGTACCCCGCAGTACTTC.

The gene calls are TRBV6-1 and TRBJ2-2; unclear D gene. The CDR3 totals 13 residues. Germline V gene lookup returns CDR1 MNHNS and CDR2 SASEGT. Trimming took off 3 bases at V and 7 bases at J, with 9 bases between the two ends. The CDR3 is CASSDSLGGELFF. The CDR3 nucleotides read TGTGCCAGCAGTGACAGCCTGGGCGGGGAGCTGTTTTTT.